This T cell receptor (beta chain) was documented in a study of blood T cell repertoires in COVID-19. Study summary: Researchers got acute and convalescent COVID-19 samples from the United States, Italy and Spain. The analysed material was cDNA or gDNA that came from T cells, B-cell-depleted T cells, or PBMCs.

This clone appeared a single time. The Seattle patients joined while their infection was active and were tracked longitudinally afterward. V was clipped by 6 bases and J by 8 bases; unmatched bases: 7. Germline V CDR1 and CDR2: MNHEY, SMNVEV (reference sequence). This CDR3 has 14 amino acids. In the original workflow: By means of reference gene primer amplification, nucleated cell counts were estimated. This table comes from immunoSEQ multiplex PCR, and its TCRdb copy is limited to in-frame clones, with some not included. The DNA gave D and trimming, while V, J and clone size come from that table. The table includes about 320,000 clones, about nine tenths detected once.

Sequencing input: peripheral blood. The chain is built from TRBV27 and TRBJ1-6; 7 nucleotides align to TRBD1. This TCR was recovered from a woman under 40 with COVID-19, enrolled during active disease. The CDR3 nucleotides are TGTGCCAGCAGATACAGGGGACCCGATTCACCCCTCCACTTT. It is translated as CASRYRGPDSPLHF.